Described below is a single T cell receptor (beta chain) sequence and its context. Per the original data handling: Cell counts per sample came from amplifying reference gene primers. Libraries were prepared by immunoSEQ multiplex PCR; TCRdb keeps only in-frame clonotypes and omits some of them. The V and J calls and clone size come from that table; D and trimming were worked out from the DNA. The table has 210,000 or so clones, approximately 91% seen once. This record comes from a study of blood T cell repertoires in COVID-19. About the study: Sources were T cells, B-cell-depleted T cells, or PBMCs; the material itself was cDNA or gDNA.

Per the germline V gene, CDR1 is SNHLY and CDR2 is FYNNEI. After removal of 5 bases from V and 6 bases from J, the junction contained 5 bases not matched to a gene. CDR3 length: 14 residues. V and J are TRBV2 and TRBJ1-5, with 9 bases fitting TRBD1. This sequence was found in a woman in her 40s who had recovered from COVID-19. Specimen: peripheral blood. The DNA of the CDR3 is TGTGCCAGCAGTCTACAGGGGGCGGGTCAGCCCCAGCATTTT. Its protein is CASSLQGAGQPQHF.